This T cell receptor (beta chain) was captured by sequencing in a study of T cell repertoires in cytomegalovirus infection. Study as a whole: CMV infection and matching HLA type were both indicated by public TCR beta signatures.

Study-wide points: What dominated the ex vivo response were HLA-C-restricted CMV-specific TCR beta clonotypes.

In this sample, this clonotype turned up many times. The antigen remains unidentified. TCRdb itself ran the reads through MiXCR, one entry per CDR3 protein. This table has fewer than 550,000 distinct CDR3 sequences, about 15% appearing once. Sequencing used CD8+ T cells from PBMCs. This receptor was identified in a human donor in good health (CMV status not recorded). Some clones in this sample may be carry-over from other donors' samples.

CDR3 protein: CASDAGEQYF. The CDR3 DNA reads TGTGCCAGCGACGCGGGAGAGCAGTACTTC. This rearrangement joins TRBV7-9 to TRBJ2-7; D may be TRBD2 (6 bases). Germline assignment: CDR1 SEHNR and CDR2 FQNEAQ (reference sequence). This CDR3 is built from 10 residues. V lost 8 bases and J 7 bases, leaving 9 bases between the germline ends.